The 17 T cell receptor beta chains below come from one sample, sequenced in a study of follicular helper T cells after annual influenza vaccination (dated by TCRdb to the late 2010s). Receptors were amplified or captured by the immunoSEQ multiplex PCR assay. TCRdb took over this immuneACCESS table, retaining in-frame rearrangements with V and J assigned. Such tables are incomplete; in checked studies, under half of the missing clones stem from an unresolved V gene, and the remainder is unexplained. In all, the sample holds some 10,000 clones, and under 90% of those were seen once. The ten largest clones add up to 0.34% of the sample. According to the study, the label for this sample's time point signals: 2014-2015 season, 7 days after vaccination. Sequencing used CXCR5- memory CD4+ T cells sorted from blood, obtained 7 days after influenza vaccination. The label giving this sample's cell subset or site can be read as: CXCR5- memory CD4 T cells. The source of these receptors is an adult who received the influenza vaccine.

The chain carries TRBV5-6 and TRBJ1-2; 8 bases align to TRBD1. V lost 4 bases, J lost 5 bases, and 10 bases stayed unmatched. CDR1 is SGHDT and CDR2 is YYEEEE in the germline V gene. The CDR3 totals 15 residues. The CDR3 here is CASSPRDRTFYGYTF. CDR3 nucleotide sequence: TGTGCCAGCAGCCCCCGGGACAGGACCTTTTATGGCTACACCTTC.

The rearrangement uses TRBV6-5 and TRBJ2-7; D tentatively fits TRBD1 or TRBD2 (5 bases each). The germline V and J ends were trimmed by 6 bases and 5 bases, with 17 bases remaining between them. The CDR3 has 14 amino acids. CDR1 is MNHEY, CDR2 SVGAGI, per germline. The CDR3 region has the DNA TGTGCCAGCAGGACCGGGACCGTATCTAACGAGCAGTACTTC. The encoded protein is CASRTGTVSNEQYF.

CDR3 nucleotides: TGTGCCAGCAGCACACCATCTCAGAGGGGGCTGGAGACCCAGTACTTC. Translated: CASSTPSQRGLETQYF. J is TRBJ2-5 and V is TRBV27, with 7 bases identical to TRBD1. With 6 bases clipped from V and 5 bases from J, the junction kept 15 bases outside the gene matches. This CDR3 has 16 residues. CDR1 and CDR2 (germline): MNHEY, SMNVEV (reference sequence).

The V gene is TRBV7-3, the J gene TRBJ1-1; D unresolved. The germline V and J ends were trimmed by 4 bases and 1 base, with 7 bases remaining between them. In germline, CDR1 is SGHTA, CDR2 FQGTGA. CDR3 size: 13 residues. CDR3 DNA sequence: TGTGCCAGCAGCTCCGAGGGGAACACTGAAGCTTTCTTT. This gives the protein CASSSEGNTEAFF.

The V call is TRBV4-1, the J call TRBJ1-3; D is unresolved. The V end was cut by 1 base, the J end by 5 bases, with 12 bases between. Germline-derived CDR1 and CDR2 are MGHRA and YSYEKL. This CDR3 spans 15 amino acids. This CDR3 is CASSQVSADRNTIYF. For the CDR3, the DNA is TGCGCCAGCAGCCAAGTCTCGGCAGATAGAAACACCATATATTTT.

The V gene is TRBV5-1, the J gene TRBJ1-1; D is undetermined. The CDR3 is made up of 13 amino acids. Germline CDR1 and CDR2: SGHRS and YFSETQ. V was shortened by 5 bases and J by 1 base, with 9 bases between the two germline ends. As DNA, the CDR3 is TGCGCCAGCAGGAGGGAACAGAACACTGAAGCTTTCTTT. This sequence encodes CASRREQNTEAFF. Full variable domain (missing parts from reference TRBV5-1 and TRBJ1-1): KAGVTQTPRYLIKTRGQQVTLSCSPISGHRSVSWYQQTPGQGLQFLFEYFSETQRNKGNFPGRFSGRQFSNSRSEMNVSTLELGDSALYLCASRREQNTEAFFGQGTRLTVV.

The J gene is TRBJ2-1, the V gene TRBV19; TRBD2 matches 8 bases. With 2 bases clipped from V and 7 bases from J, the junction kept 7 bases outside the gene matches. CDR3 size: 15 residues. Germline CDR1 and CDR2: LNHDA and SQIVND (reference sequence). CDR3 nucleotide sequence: TGTGCCAGTAGTATACTCGGGACTAGTAGAAATGAGCAGTTCTTC. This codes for CASSILGTSRNEQFF.

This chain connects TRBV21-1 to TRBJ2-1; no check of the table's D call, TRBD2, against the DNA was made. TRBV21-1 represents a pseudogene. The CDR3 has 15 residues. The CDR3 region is CASSKRFVGGFEQFF. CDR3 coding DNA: TGTGCCAGCAGCAAAAGGTTCGTGGGAGGGTTCGAGCAGTTCTTC.

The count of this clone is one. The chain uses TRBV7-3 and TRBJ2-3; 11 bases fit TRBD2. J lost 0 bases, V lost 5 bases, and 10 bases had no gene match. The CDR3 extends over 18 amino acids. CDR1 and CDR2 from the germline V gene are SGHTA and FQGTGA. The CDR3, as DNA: TGTGCCAGCAGCCCCGACCCACTAGCGGGGGCCAGCACAGATACGCAGTATTTT. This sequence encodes CASSPDPLAGASTDTQYF.

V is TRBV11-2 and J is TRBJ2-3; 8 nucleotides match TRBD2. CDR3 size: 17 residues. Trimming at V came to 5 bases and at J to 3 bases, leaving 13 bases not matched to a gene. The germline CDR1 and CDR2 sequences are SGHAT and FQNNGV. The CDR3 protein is CASSRLRGRGATDTQYF. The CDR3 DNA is TGTGCCAGCAGCCGATTACGCGGGCGGGGGGCAACAGATACGCAGTATTTT.

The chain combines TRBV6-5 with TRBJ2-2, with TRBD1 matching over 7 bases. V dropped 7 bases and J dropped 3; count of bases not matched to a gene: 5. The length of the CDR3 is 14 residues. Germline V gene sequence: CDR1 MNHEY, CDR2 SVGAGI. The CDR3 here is CASTTGQYTGELFF. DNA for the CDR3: TGTGCCAGCACAACGGGACAGTACACCGGGGAGCTGTTTTTT.

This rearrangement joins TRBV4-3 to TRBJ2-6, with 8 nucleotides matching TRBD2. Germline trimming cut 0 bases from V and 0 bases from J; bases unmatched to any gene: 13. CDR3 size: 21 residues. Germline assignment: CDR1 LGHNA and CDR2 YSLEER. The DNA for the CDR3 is TGCGCCAGCAGCCAAGACCGGGGGGGTTACCCCCCTATCTCTGGGGCCAACGTCCTGACTTTC. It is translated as CASSQDRGGYPPISGANVLTF.

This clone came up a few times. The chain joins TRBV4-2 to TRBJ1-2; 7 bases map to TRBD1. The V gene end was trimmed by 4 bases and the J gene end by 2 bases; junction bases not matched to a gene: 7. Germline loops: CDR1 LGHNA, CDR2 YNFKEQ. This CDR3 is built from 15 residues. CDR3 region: CASSLGTDHNYGYTF. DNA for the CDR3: TGTGCCAGCAGCCTCGGGACAGATCACAACTATGGCTACACCTTC.

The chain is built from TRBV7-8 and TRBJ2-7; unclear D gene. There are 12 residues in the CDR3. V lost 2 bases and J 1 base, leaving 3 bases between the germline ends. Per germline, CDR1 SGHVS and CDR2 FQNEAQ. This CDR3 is CASSLNSYEQYF. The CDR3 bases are TGTGCCAGCAGCTTAAATTCCTACGAGCAGTACTTC.

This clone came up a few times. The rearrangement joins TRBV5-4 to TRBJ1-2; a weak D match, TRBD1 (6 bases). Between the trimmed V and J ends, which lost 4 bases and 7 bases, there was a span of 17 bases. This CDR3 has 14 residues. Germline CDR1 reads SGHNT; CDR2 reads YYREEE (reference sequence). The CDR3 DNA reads TGTGCCAGCAGCGCGCGGTGGGGGGCTGGTGGCTACACCTTC. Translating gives CASSARWGAGGYTF.

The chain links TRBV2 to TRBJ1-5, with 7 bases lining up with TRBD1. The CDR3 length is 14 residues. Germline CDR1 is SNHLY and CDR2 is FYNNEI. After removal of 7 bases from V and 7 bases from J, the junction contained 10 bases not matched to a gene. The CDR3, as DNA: TGTGCCAGCATTATAGACAGGGCTGGGCAGCCCCAGCATTTT. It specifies CASIIDRAGQPQHF.

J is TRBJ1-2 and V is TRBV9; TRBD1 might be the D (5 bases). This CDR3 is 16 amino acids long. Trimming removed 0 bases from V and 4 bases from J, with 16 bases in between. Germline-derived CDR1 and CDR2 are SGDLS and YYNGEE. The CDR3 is CASSVGRGQEFYGYTF. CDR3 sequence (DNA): TGTGCCAGCAGCGTAGGGCGGGGCCAGGAATTCTATGGCTACACCTTC.